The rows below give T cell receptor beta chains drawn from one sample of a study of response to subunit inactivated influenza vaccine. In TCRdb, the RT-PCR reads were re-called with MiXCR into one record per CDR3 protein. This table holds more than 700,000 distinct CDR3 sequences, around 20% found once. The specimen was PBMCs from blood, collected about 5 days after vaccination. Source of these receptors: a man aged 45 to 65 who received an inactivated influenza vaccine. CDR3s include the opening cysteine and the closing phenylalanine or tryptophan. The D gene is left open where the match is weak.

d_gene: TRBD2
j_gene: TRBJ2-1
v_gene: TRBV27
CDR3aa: CASSSGIYNEQFF

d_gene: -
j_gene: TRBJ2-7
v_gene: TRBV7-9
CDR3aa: CASSLSTWTGEQYF

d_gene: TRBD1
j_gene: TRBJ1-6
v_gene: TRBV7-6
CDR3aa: CASSGGTAFYNSPLHF

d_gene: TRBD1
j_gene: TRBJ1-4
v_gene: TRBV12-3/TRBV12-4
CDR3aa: CASSITGGNEKLFF

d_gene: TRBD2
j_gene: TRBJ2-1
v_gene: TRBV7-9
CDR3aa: CASSLRTSGRAAEQFF

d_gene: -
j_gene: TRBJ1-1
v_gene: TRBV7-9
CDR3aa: CASSTDLGKVNAFF

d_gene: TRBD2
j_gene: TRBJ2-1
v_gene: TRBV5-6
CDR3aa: CASTLYAGGSHNEQFF

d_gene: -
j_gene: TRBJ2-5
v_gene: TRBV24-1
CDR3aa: CATSAPDSEETQYF

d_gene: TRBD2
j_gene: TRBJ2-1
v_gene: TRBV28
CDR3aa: CASSQYSGTPYNEQFF

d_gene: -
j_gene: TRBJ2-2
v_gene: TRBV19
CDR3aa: CASSTQSTSGELFF

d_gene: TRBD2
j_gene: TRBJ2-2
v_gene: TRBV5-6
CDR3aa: CASSLGGLAGGQPFF

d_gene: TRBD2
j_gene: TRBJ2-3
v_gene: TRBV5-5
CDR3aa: CASIPSGLAGPTDTQYF

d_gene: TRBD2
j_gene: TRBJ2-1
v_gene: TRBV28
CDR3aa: CASSLPASGDNEQFF

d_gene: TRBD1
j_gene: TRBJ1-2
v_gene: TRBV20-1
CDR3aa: CSARDLNRGPHYGYTF

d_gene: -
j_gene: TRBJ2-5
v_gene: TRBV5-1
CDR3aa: CASSLVVQGGETQYF

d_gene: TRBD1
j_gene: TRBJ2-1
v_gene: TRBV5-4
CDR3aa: CASSLPGQGANEQFF

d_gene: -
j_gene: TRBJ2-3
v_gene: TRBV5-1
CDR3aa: CASSLAASTDTQYF

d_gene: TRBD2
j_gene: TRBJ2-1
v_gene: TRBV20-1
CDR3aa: CSARDVGLGNLNKQFF

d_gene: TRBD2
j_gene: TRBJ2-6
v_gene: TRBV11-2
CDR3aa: CASSLGLAALGGANVLTF

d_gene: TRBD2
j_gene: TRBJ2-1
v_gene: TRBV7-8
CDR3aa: CASSPPSGRANEQFF

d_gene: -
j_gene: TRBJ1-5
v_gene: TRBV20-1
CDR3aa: CSATPRLKDESPRKFQPQHF

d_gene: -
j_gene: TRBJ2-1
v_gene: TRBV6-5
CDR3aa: CASSYSAGRSYNEQFF

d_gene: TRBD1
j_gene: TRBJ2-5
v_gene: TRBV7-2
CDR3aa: CASISDRGRETQYF

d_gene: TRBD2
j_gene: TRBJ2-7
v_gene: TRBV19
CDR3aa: CASSMTSGGVYEQYF

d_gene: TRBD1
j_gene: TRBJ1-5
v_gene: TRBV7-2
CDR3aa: CASSPGQNNQPQHF

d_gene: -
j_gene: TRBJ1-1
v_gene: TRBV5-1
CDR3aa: CASSLAQGQPNTEAFF

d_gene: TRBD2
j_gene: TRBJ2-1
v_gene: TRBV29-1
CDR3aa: CSVESPGLAEYNEQFF

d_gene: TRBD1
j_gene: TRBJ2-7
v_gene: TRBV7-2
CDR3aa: CASSLRDRPEQYF

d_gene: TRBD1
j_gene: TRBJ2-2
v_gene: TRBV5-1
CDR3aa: CASSLIGTGKTGELFF

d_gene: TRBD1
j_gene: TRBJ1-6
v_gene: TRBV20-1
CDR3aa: CSASPGQDNSPLHF

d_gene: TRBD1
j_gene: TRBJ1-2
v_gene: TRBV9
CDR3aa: CASSVGPTGGRLISYGYTF

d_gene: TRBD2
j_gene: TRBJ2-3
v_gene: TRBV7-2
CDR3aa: CASSPETSGGAAQYF

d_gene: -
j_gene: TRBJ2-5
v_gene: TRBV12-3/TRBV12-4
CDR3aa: CASSSSGGPLEETQYF

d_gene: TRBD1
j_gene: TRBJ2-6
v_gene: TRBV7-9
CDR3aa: CASSSWTGSGANVLTF

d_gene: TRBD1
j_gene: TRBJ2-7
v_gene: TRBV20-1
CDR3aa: CSARATGGVDEQYF

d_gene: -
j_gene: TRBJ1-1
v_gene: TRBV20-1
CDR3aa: CSTIIRRTEAFF

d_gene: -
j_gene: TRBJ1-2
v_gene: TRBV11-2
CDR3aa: CASSDTTWLGDGYTF

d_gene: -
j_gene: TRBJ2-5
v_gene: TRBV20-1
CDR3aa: CSAREGGETQYF

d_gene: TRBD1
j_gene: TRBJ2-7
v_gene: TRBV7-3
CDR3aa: CASSFRPGQGYEQYF

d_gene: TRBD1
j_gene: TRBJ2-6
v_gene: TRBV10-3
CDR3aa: CAISESGTGVSGANVLTF

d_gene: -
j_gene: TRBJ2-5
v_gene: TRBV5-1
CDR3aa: CASSLKGPTIAETQYF

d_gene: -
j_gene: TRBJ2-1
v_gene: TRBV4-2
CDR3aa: CASSPGGLYNEQFF

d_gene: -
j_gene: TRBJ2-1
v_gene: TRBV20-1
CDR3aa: CSANLRVGEQFF

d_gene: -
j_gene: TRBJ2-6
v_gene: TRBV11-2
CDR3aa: CASRKSNSGANVLTF

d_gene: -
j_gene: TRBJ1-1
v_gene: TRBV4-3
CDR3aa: CASSQGTVNTGWVF

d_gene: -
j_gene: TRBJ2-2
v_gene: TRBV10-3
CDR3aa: CAISVGGELFF